These T cell receptor beta chains were read from a single sample in a study of liver allograft versus peripheral blood T cells. TCRdb re-derived calls from the reads in MiXCR, one entry per CDR3 protein. This table has thousands of distinct CDR3 sequences, roughly 15% appearing once. The receptors derive from a human patient who had a liver transplant. Some of the T cells may derive from the graft donor. Each CDR3 is given with its conserved first and last residue.

J gene	V gene	CDR3 protein
TRBJ1-1	TRBV28	CASGAGVNTEAFF
TRBJ1-1	TRBV20-1	CSAPWQPLSNTEAFF
TRBJ1-2	TRBV19	CASIGRNYGYTF
TRBJ2-7	TRBV7-2	CASSLAQRGDEQYF
TRBJ2-1	TRBV19	CASSRFPGTGNNEQFF
TRBJ1-6	TRBV20-1	CSGTPGPYNSPLHF
TRBJ2-1	TRBV3-1	CASSRGRGRFNEQFF
TRBJ2-3	TRBV29-1	CSVGARTRSKDTQYF
TRBJ2-7	TRBV6-2/TRBV6-3	CASSYSGQGAYEQYF
TRBJ2-1	TRBV19	CASSTNSGSYNEQFF
TRBJ1-2	TRBV20-1	CSARAGIGQGADGHINYGYTF
TRBJ2-1	TRBV20-1	CSARAVTGTDFLSSYNEQFF
TRBJ1-6	TRBV18	CASSPGDSPLHF
TRBJ1-1	TRBV5-5	CASSFRHTMNTEAFF
TRBJ2-1	TRBV20-1	CSVTGVGEQFF
TRBJ2-5	TRBV7-9	CASSLGGGRQQETQYF
TRBJ2-7	TRBV18	CASSPSDYDSGSAYEQYF
TRBJ1-5	TRBV18	CASSPFKGMDQPQHF
TRBJ1-5	TRBV28	CASSKEGVYSNQPQHF
TRBJ1-4	TRBV7-9	CASSLEGTVNEKLFF
TRBJ2-5	TRBV27	CASSLGPLGAKYF
TRBJ1-3	TRBV30	CAWDGQAGNTIYF
TRBJ2-1	TRBV27	CASSETSGSIPYNEQFF
TRBJ1-6	TRBV28	CASSLRQAPLHF
TRBJ2-7	TRBV29-1	CSVEDAGRTGFYEQYF
TRBJ1-1	TRBV6-2/TRBV6-3	CASIPFQLNTEAFF
TRBJ1-5	TRBV6-1	CASLDKHSNQPQHF
TRBJ1-2	TRBV12-3/TRBV12-4	CASSLPGQGLYGYTF
TRBJ1-5	TRBV6-2/TRBV6-3	CASSDGTGNQPQHF
TRBJ1-2	TRBV20-1	CSARDREDGYTF
TRBJ2-1	TRBV7-5	CISVPEAPSGRYNEQFF
TRBJ1-2	TRBV30	CAWSVSGGYGYTF
TRBJ1-1	TRBV28	CASSLRGEAFF
TRBJ2-1	TRBV7-3	CASSFSGDEQFF
TRBJ2-1	TRBV12-3/TRBV12-4	CASSLTLVGYNEQFF
TRBJ2-7	TRBV5-1	CASSLTGLAYEQYF
TRBJ2-2	TRBV6-2/TRBV6-3	CASSYVYTGELFF